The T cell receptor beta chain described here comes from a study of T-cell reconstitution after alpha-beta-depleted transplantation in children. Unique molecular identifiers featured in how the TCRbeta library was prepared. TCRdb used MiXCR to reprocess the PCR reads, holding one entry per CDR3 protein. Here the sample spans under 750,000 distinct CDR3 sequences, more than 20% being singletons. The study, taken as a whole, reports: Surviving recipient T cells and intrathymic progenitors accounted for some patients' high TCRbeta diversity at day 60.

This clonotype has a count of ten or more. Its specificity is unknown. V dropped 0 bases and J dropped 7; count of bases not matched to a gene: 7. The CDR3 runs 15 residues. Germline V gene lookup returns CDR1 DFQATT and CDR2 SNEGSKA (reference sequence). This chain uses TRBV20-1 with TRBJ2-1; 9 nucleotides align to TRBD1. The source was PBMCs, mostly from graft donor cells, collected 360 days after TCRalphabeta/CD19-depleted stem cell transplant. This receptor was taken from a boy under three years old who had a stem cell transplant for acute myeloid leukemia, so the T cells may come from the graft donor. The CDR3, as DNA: TGCAGTGCTAGAGATGCCGGGACAGGGCTAAATGAGCAGTTCTTC. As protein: CSARDAGTGLNEQFF.